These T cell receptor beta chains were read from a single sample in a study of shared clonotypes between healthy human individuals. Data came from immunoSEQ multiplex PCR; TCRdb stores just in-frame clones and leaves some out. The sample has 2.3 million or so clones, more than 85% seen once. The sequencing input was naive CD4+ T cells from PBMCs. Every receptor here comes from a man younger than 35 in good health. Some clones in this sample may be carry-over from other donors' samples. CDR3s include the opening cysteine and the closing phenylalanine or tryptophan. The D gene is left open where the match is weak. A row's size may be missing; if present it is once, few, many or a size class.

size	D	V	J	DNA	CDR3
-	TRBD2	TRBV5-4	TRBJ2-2	TGTGCCAGCAGCTTGGGGGGAGCTAGCGGGAACACCGGGGAGCTGTTTTTT	CASSLGGASGNTGELFF
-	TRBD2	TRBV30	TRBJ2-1	TGTGCCTGGGGGGGGACTAGTTGGAGTGAGCAGTTCTTC	CAWGGTSWSEQFF
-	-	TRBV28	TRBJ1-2	TGTGCCAGCAGTTTATCGGGACCGAGCTATGGCTACACCTTC	CASSLSGPSYGYTF
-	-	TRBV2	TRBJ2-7	TGTGCCAGCAGTGATCCGGGGGTCGTCTACGAGCAGTACTTC	CASSDPGVVYEQYF
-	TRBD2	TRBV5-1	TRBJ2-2	TGCGCCAGCAGCGAGGGACTAGCGACCGGGGAGCTGTTTTTT	CASSEGLATGELFF
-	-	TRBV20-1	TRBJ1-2	TGCAGTGCTACCCTTTGGGATGGCTACACCTTC	CSATLWDGYTF
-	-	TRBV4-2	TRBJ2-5	TGTGCCAGCAGCCAAGACTTGTCTAGTGAAGAGACCCAGTACTTC	CASSQDLSSEETQYF
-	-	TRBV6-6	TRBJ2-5	TGTGCTATTGCATACACATTTGGGGGGACCCAGTACTTC	CAIAYTFGGTQYF
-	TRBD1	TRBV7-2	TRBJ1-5	TGTGCCAGCAGCCCCAATCAGGGGGACAATCAGCCCCAGCATTTT	CASSPNQGDNQPQHF
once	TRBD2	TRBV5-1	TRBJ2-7	TGCGCCAGCAGCTTGGGCCTCCCGGGACTATACGAGCAGTACTTC	CASSLGLPGLYEQYF
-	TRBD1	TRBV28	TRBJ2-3	TGTGCCAGCAGTTTACGATCCGGGACAGGACGTTACAGCGACACAGATACGCAGTATTTT	CASSLRSGTGRYSDTDTQYF
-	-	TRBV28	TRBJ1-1	TGTGCCAGCAGCCCCGGGGTTTTTACGGTCGGGACTGAAGCTTTCTTT	CASSPGVFTVGTEAFF
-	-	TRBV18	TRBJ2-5	TGTGCCAGCTCAAGAACAGGGATCCAGGCCCAGTACTTC	CASSRTGIQAQYF
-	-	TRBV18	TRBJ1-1	TGTGCCAGCTCACCGTACGGGAACATGGACACTGAAGCTTTCTTT	CASSPYGNMDTEAFF
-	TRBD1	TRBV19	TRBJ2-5	TGTGCCAGTAGTGCGGGACAGGGGAGTGTGACCCAGTACTTC	CASSAGQGSVTQYF
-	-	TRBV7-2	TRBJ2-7	TGTGCCAGCAGCTTAGGATCCGGGACCTACTACGAGCAGTACTTC	CASSLGSGTYYEQYF
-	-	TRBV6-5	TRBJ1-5	TGTGCCAGCAGTTGGACACAGGGCAGTCAGCCCCAGCATTTT	CASSWTQGSQPQHF
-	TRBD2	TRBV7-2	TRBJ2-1	TGTGCCAGCAGAAAACTAGCGGGAGGGCATGAGCAGTTCTTC	CASRKLAGGHEQFF
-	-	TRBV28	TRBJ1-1	TGTGCCAGCACAACCGGGGGGAGGGGAGGCACTGAAGCTTTCTTT	CASTTGGRGGTEAFF
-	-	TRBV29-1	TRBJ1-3	TGCAGCGTTGGGAGTCACTCTGGAAACACCATATATTTT	CSVGSHSGNTIYF
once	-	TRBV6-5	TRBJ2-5	TGTGCCAGCAGTTACTCGCAGGGGCAGGAGACCCAGTACTTC	CASSYSQGQETQYF
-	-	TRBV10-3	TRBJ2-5	TGTGCCATCAGTGAGCCCGGGACGGACCAAGAGACCCAGTACTTC	CAISEPGTDQETQYF
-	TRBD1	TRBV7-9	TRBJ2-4	TGTGCCAGCAGCTTAGTTGGACAGGGGCCGGCCAAAAACATTCAGTACTTC	CASSLVGQGPAKNIQYF
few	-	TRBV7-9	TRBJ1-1	TGTGCCAGCAGCTTAGCGCAGGCTCCCAGTTTT	CASSLAQAPSF
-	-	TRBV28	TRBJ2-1	TGTGCCAGCAGTTTACCTCCTAGTGAGCAGTTCTTC	CASSLPPSEQFF
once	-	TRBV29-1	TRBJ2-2	TGCAGCGTTCTTCCGGGGATAAACACCGGGGAGCTGTTTTTT	CSVLPGINTGELFF
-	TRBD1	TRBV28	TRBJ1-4	TGTGCCAGCAGGAACTTGGACAGGGAGGAAAAACTGTTTTTT	CASRNLDREEKLFF
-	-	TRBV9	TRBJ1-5	TGTGCCAGCAGCGCGGGCGGAGGTAGCAATCAGCCCCAGCATTTT	CASSAGGGSNQPQHF
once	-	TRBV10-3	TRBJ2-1	TGTGCCATCAGTCCCGCCTGGGGGAGTTTAAATGAGCAGTTCTTC	CAISPAWGSLNEQFF
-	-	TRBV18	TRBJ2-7	TGTGCCAGCTCACCACTTCCGGTTTCCTACGAGCAGTACTTC	CASSPLPVSYEQYF
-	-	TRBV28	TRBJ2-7	TGTGCCAGCAGGAGAACAGGAGGAGCCTACGAGCAGTACTTC	CASRRTGGAYEQYF
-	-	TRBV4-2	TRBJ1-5	TGTGCCAGCAGCCCAGGAGTTACAGGCACATATAGCAATCAGCCCCAGCATTTT	CASSPGVTGTYSNQPQHF
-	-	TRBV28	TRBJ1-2	TGTGCCAGCAGTTTGCCAGGGAGAATTGGCTACACCTTC	CASSLPGRIGYTF
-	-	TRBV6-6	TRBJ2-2	TGTGCCAGCAATTGGAGGAGAAACACCGGGGAGCTGTTTTTT	CASNWRRNTGELFF
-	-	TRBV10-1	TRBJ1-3	TGCGCCAGCAGTCCATCCTCAGGGTGGGGGTCGGACACCATATATTTT	CASSPSSGWGSDTIYF
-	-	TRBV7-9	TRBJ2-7	TGTGCCAGCAGCTTAATGAAAGGGAAAGAGCAGTACTTC	CASSLMKGKEQYF
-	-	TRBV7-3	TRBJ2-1	TGTGCCAGCAGTCGAATCGGGGATGAGCAGTTCTTC	CASSRIGDEQFF
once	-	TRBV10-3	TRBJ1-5	TGTGCCATCAGTAGCCGGGACAATAGCAATCAGCCCCAGCATTTT	CAISSRDNSNQPQHF
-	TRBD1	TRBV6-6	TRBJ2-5	TGTGCCAGCAAATATTCGGGACAGGGCCACGAGACCCAGTACTTC	CASKYSGQGHETQYF
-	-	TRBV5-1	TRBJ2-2	TGCGCCAGCAGCTCTGAGGGTTCCGGGGAGCTGTTTTTT	CASSSEGSGELFF
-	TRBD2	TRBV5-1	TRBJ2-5	TGCGCCAGCAGCTTGCCAGCGGGAGCGTCGGAGACCCAGTACTTC	CASSLPAGASETQYF